This T cell receptor beta chain was captured in a study of CD8+CD57+ T cells in acquired aplastic anemia. About the study: The sorted CD4+ and CD8+ cells yielded an average about 3.5 ug of DNA.

This clonotype came up once. Its antigen is currently unknown. Both TCR beta VDJ combination and CDR3 sequence profiling were carried out. Genomic DNA was the template for this profiling. A single record per CDR3 protein comes from TCRdb applying MiXCR to the reads. The data hold around 150,000 distinct CDR3 sequences, with around 48% observed a single time. Notes on the study in general: Patients and controls shared 25 to 30 CD8+ CDR3 sequences, which appeared highly expressed in patients and within their immunodominant clones. Levels of CD8+ Simpson's diversity were not significantly distinct in patients versus controls.

Patients sequenced had flow cytometry evidence of CD8+CD57+ cell expansion. Germline assignment: CDR1 SGHTA and CDR2 FQGTGA. The CDR3 is made up of 13 amino acids. Deletions cut 6 bases from V and 2 bases from J, with 11 bases between. The clonotype originates from a human donor with aplastic anemia. Sequenced: sorted CD4+, CD8+, or CD8+CD57+ T cells (not recorded which) from PBMCs. The chain has TRBV7-3 and TRBJ2-7, with a weak D call TRBD1 (5 bases). As DNA, the CDR3 is TGTGCCAGCAGTTACCGACAGACCTACGAGCAGTACTTC. It specifies CASSYRQTYEQYF.